These T cell receptor beta chains were read from a single sample in a study of shared clonotypes between healthy human individuals. Assay used: immunoSEQ multiplex PCR; TCRdb lists only in-frame clones, some missing. Among about 2.4 million clones listed, over 85% were seen once. Sequencing input: naive CD4+ T cells from PBMCs. These receptors originate from a man younger than 30 in good health. Some clones in this sample may be carry-over from other donors' samples. The CDR3 runs from the conserved cysteine through the conserved F or W. A D gene is named only where the DNA matches it firmly. Clone size is stated in some rows and not others, as once, few, many or a class when expanded.

D	V	size	J	DNA	CDR3
.	TRBV5-8	.	TRBJ1-5	TGTGCCAGCAGCTTGGTATTGTCAGTTAATAGCAATCAGCCCCAGCATTTT	CASSLVLSVNSNQPQHF
.	TRBV28	.	TRBJ2-7	TGTGCCAGCAGTTCCAGTAGGGTTATCTACGAGCAGTACTTC	CASSSSRVIYEQYF
TRBD2	TRBV29-1	.	TRBJ2-1	TGCAGCGTTCCGGGACTAGCGGGAACCGCGGGGCAGTTCTTC	CSVPGLAGTAGQFF
.	TRBV18	.	TRBJ2-5	TGTGCCAGCTCACCATATGTGCGGGACGAGACCCAGTACTTC	CASSPYVRDETQYF
.	TRBV6-5	.	TRBJ1-2	TGTGCCAGCAGTTACTCACCCGGATACGACTTCTATGGCTACACCTTC	CASSYSPGYDFYGYTF
TRBD1	TRBV30	.	TRBJ1-5	TGTGCCTGGAGACCGACAGGGAGCGGCCAGCCCCAGCATTTT	CAWRPTGSGQPQHF
TRBD2	TRBV27	.	TRBJ2-3	TGTGCCAGCAGTTTAGGGGTCAGGCGGGGGAGCACAGATACGCAGTATTTT	CASSLGVRRGSTDTQYF
.	TRBV15	.	TRBJ1-2	TGTGCCACCAGCAGATCCGACTATGGCTACACCTTC	CATSRSDYGYTF
.	TRBV5-1	.	TRBJ2-1	TGCGCCAGCAGCACAGGGCCCTACAATGAGCAGTTCTTC	CASSTGPYNEQFF
.	TRBV7-9	once	TRBJ2-7	TGTGCCAGCAGCCCCGGGCGGGACACCCTAGACGAGCAGTACTTC	CASSPGRDTLDEQYF
.	TRBV6-4	once	TRBJ1-1	TGTGCCAGCAGTGACGGTCTACCCGGCGGCACTGAAGCTTTCTTT	CASSDGLPGGTEAFF
TRBD1	TRBV18	.	TRBJ1-5	TGTGCCAGCTCATCGCAGGGGGTAAGCAATCAGCCCCAGCATTTT	CASSSQGVSNQPQHF
TRBD1	TRBV2	.	TRBJ1-1	TGTGCCAGCAGCGTGGACAGGGAGGCTTTCTTT	CASSVDREAFF
.	TRBV5-1	.	TRBJ1-2	TGCGCCAGCAGCTCATCAGCCGAATCTAACTATGGCTACACCTTC	CASSSSAESNYGYTF
.	TRBV11-2	.	TRBJ1-1	TGTGCCAGCAGCTTAGCGGGCCAAATGGACACTGAAGCTTTCTTT	CASSLAGQMDTEAFF
TRBD1	TRBV6-5	.	TRBJ2-7	TGTGCCAGCAGGGGGTCTCCCGGGACAGAGTACTTC	CASRGSPGTEYF
.	TRBV7-9	.	TRBJ2-7	TGTGCCAGCAGCCGAGCCGGGACCACTTACGAGCAGTACTTC	CASSRAGTTYEQYF
TRBD1	TRBV5-1	.	TRBJ1-3	TGCGCCAGCAGCCCGAGACAGGGAAGAACGGGAAACACCATATATTTT	CASSPRQGRTGNTIYF
.	TRBV5-4	.	TRBJ2-1	TGTGCCAGCAGCGTAGACGGCGAGCAGTTCTTC	CASSVDGEQFF
TRBD1	TRBV30	.	TRBJ2-7	TGTGCCTGGGGACAGGGAAGGGACGAGCAGTACTTC	CAWGQGRDEQYF
TRBD1	TRBV30	.	TRBJ2-7	TGTGCCTGCCCCCGGGACAGATCCTACGAGCAGTACTTC	CACPRDRSYEQYF
.	TRBV5-4	.	TRBJ1-2	TGTGCCAGCAGCTTTTTAGAAGGGAAACATGGCTACACCTTC	CASSFLEGKHGYTF
TRBD1	TRBV4-1	.	TRBJ2-1	TGCGCCAGCAGCCAGAAACCAGGACAGGCGTACAATGAGCAGTTCTTC	CASSQKPGQAYNEQFF
.	TRBV11-2	.	TRBJ1-3	TGTGCCAGCAGCTTAGTTGGCACCGGCAGGGTTTCCGGAAACACCATATATTTT	CASSLVGTGRVSGNTIYF
.	TRBV7-2	.	TRBJ1-1	TGTGCCAGCAGCCCGTGGGAATTAGGACGGAAGAACACTGAAGCTTTCTTT	CASSPWELGRKNTEAFF
TRBD2	TRBV6-4	.	TRBJ2-1	TGTGCCAGCAGTGGGGTAGCGGGAGAAGTCCTGTTCTTC	CASSGVAGEVLFF
.	TRBV28	.	TRBJ1-1	TGTGCCAGCAGTTTAGCAGCAGGATTAAACACTGAAGCTTTCTTT	CASSLAAGLNTEAFF
.	TRBV19	.	TRBJ2-2	TGTGCCAGTAGTCGACCAGCACTAGCGAACACCGGGGAGCTGTTTTTT	CASSRPALANTGELFF
.	TRBV10-3	.	TRBJ1-1	TGTGCCATCAGTGAGGGCAGGTCGGGAGCTTTCTTT	CAISEGRSGAFF
.	TRBV5-1	few	TRBJ1-1	TGCGCCAGCAGCTTGGATCGGGGGCTCATTGAAGCTTTCTTT	CASSLDRGLIEAFF
.	TRBV6-5	.	TRBJ2-7	TGTGCCAGCAGTCTCCAGGGGGGAGAGCAGTACTTC	CASSLQGGEQYF
.	TRBV28	.	TRBJ1-2	TGTGCCAGCAGTTTATCGGCGCCTGGCTACACCTTC	CASSLSAPGYTF
.	TRBV5-4	.	TRBJ2-3	TGTGCCAGCAGCTTGGTCGGGAGTGCCACAGATACGCAGTATTTT	CASSLVGSATDTQYF
TRBD1	TRBV15	.	TRBJ2-3	TGTGCCACCAGCGTACGGGACAGGGGCACAGATACGCAGTATTTT	CATSVRDRGTDTQYF
TRBD1	TRBV2	.	TRBJ1-1	TGTGCCAGCAGTGGGGGGACAGCGAACACTGAAGCTTTCTTT	CASSGGTANTEAFF
TRBD1	TRBV28	once	TRBJ2-7	TGTGCCAGCAGTCAGCTAGGACAGGGAAGGGCGTCCTACGAGCAGTACTTC	CASSQLGQGRASYEQYF
TRBD2	TRBV28	.	TRBJ2-2	TGTGCCAGCAGTGCTAGCGGGAGCACCGGGGAGCTGTTTTTT	CASSASGSTGELFF
TRBD2	TRBV4-2	.	TRBJ2-2	TGTGCCAGCAGCCTGGGGGGGAGTCGGGAGCTGTTTTTT	CASSLGGSRELFF
.	TRBV5-1	.	TRBJ2-1	TGCGCCAGCAGCTGGGATAATCGGGTGTCCCCCTCCTACAATGAGCAGTTCTTC	CASSWDNRVSPSYNEQFF
TRBD2	TRBV6-4	.	TRBJ2-5	TGTGCCAGCAGCAGGACTAGCTGGGAGACCCAGTACTTC	CASSRTSWETQYF
.	TRBV29-1	.	TRBJ1-2	TGCAGCGTGCTAAGTCACGCATACCTTGGTGGCTACACCTTC	CSVLSHAYLGGYTF
TRBD2	TRBV5-4	.	TRBJ2-3	TGTGCCAGCAAAAAACTAGCGGGAGAATCAGATACGCAGTATTTT	CASKKLAGESDTQYF
TRBD1	TRBV11-2	.	TRBJ1-3	TGTGCCAGCAGCTTTACAGGGGGCGATGGAAACACCATATATTTT	CASSFTGGDGNTIYF
.	TRBV27	.	TRBJ2-7	TGTGCCACGCGTGAGGGCGGTAGAGGGTACGAGCAGTACTTC	CATREGGRGYEQYF
TRBD1	TRBV7-3	.	TRBJ1-2	TGTGCCAGCAGCCCTGGGACAGGGGGCGCGGCGGGCTACACCTTC	CASSPGTGGAAGYTF
.	TRBV19	.	TRBJ1-2	TGTGCCAGTAGTATGTGGTCGGACAGCTATGGCTACACCTTC	CASSMWSDSYGYTF
.	TRBV5-1	.	TRBJ1-5	TGCGCCAGCAGCTTGGGGCTCGACAGTCAGCCCCAGCATTTT	CASSLGLDSQPQHF
.	TRBV19	once	TRBJ2-1	TGTGCCAGTAGTCCCAGCCCCCCGCGCGAGGACAATGAGCAGTTCTTC	CASSPSPPREDNEQFF
.	TRBV7-6	.	TRBJ2-3	TGTGCCAGCAGCGACCCGAGCGGTTGGGATACGCAGTATTTT	CASSDPSGWDTQYF
.	TRBV15	.	TRBJ2-5	TGTGCCACCAGCGCGGGACTTACCCAAACGGAGACCCAGTACTTC	CATSAGLTQTETQYF
.	TRBV19	once	TRBJ1-5	TGTGCCAGTAGTATCGATCGGGAGCCAGGGTGGGTCAATCCCCAGCATTTT	CASSIDREPGWVNPQHF
.	TRBV5-5	.	TRBJ1-1	TGTGCCAGCAGCTTGGTCTCTGACACTGAAGCTTTCTTT	CASSLVSDTEAFF
.	TRBV19	.	TRBJ1-2	TGTGCCAGCGTAAAGACCGACAGATATGGCTACACCTTC	CASVKTDRYGYTF
.	TRBV6-5	.	TRBJ1-2	TGTGCCAGCAGTTACTCCCGGGGAGAGCTCTATGGCTACACCTTC	CASSYSRGELYGYTF